The 15 T cell receptor beta chains below were found in one sample sequenced in a study of T cell responses to AZD1222 COVID-19 vaccine. The assay was immunoSEQ multiplex PCR, and TCRdb's table has in-frame clones only and misses some. The sample yields approximately 81,000 clones, about 93% seen once. The material was peripheral blood, obtained on day 0 of MenACWY control vaccination. The receptors shown here come from an adult in good health.

In its sample, this clone was seen once. This chain uses TRBV5-4 with TRBJ2-1, with D perhaps matching TRBD2 (5 bases). Germline V gene lookup returns CDR1 SGHNT and CDR2 YYREEE (reference sequence). The CDR3 spans 13 residues. Deletions cut 5 bases from V and 9 bases from J, with 15 bases between. The CDR3 spells CASSSTTGGEQFF. The CDR3 DNA is TGTGCCAGCAGTTCGACTACCGGAGGTGAGCAGTTCTTC.

A single count supports this clone. The CDR3 sequence: CASSVTSGDYEQYF. Here the CDR3 DNA reads TGTGCCAGCAGCGTGACTAGCGGAGACTACGAGCAGTACTTC. The chain combines TRBV11-2 with TRBJ2-7; 9 bases agree with TRBD2. CDR1 is SGHAT and CDR2 is FQNNGV in the germline V gene. The CDR3 loop spans 14 amino acids. V shed 5 bases, J shed 3 bases, and the junction held 5 bases outside the gene matches.

The chain joins TRBV28 to TRBJ1-1; unclear D gene. Germline V lookup: CDR1 MDHEN, CDR2 SYDVKM. The ends were cut back, 2 bases at V and 5 bases at J, with 15 bases in the middle. The length of the CDR3 is 15 residues. The CDR3, as DNA: TGTGCCAGCAGTTTAATTCGGGGTCTCTCGACTGAAGCTTTCTTT. Protein: CASSLIRGLSTEAFF.

The V gene is TRBV4-1, the J gene TRBJ1-2; D gene ambiguous. This CDR3 contains 13 residues. Trimming pared 6 bases from V and 7 bases from J, leaving 15 bases between. Germline V CDR1 and CDR2: MGHRA, YSYEKL. For the CDR3, the DNA is TGCGCCAGCAGACCGGCTCCGGGAGGTGGCTACACCTTC. Its translation is CASRPAPGGGYTF.

V gene TRBV7-9 combines with J gene TRBJ2-7; D remains ambiguous. This CDR3 comprises 14 residues. Germline assignment: CDR1 SEHNR and CDR2 FQNEAQ (reference sequence). V was cut by 7 bases and J by 4 bases, with 17 bases left in between. The CDR3 DNA reads TGTGCCAGCACCGGATTGGGTAACGGATACGAGCAGTACTTC. It translates to CASTGLGNGYEQYF.

The chain has TRBV5-8 and TRBJ1-6; a possible D gene is TRBD1 (5 bases). Trimming removed 4 bases from V and 4 bases from J, with 9 bases in between. CDR3 length equals 14 residues. The germline V gene encodes CDR1 SGHTS and CDR2 YDEGEE. CDR3 bases: TGTGCCAGCAGCGGGACGGTTTATAATTCACCCCTCCACTTT. This codes for CASSGTVYNSPLHF.

The chain combines TRBV5-1 with TRBJ1-2; no clear D. The length of the CDR3 is 13 residues. From germline, CDR1 is SGHRS and CDR2 YFSETQ. V lost 4 bases, J lost 4 bases, and 11 bases lay in between. CDR3 in DNA: TGCGCCAGCAGCCCCGGAGGCTCCTATGGCTACACCTTC. This sequence encodes CASSPGGSYGYTF.

This chain uses TRBV28 with TRBJ2-5, with TRBD2 matching over 12 bases. The CDR3 is 20 amino acids. Germline trimming cut 5 bases from V and 0 bases from J; bases unmatched to any gene: 16. In germline, CDR1 is MDHEN, CDR2 SYDVKM. CDR3 in DNA: TGTGCCAGCAGTGTCCCGCGGACTAGCGGGGTTCGCGTGTACCAAGAGACCCAGTACTTC. It specifies CASSVPRTSGVRVYQETQYF.

This chain uses TRBV27 with TRBJ1-2; a possible D gene is TRBD1 (5 bases). The germline gives CDR1 MNHEY, CDR2 SMNVEV (reference sequence). CDR3 length: 15 amino acids. The V gene lost 6 bases and the J gene lost 6 bases, with 20 bases spanning the gap. The CDR3, as DNA: TGTGCCAGCAGACCGTCCGCTTTCCGGGGACATGGCTACACCTTC. The encoded protein is CASRPSAFRGHGYTF.

J is TRBJ1-4 and V is TRBV3-1 (or the pseudogene TRBV3-2); no firm D call. Trimming pared 1 base from V and 8 bases from J, leaving 11 bases between. The CDR3 totals 14 residues. CDR1 is LGHDT and CDR2 is YNNKEL in the germline V gene (reference sequence). CDR3 region: CASSQGASGEKLFF. DNA for the CDR3: TGTGCCAGCAGCCAAGGAGCGTCGGGGGAAAAACTGTTTTTT.

The chain carries TRBV27 and TRBJ1-5, with a tentative D call TRBD1 (6 bases). The germline gives CDR1 MNHEY, CDR2 SMNVEV (reference sequence). This CDR3 contains 14 residues. V shed 4 bases and J shed 4 bases, with 11 bases lying between them. In DNA form, the CDR3 reads TGTGCCAGCAGTTCTGCAGGGGTGAATCAGCCCCAGCATTTT. Translation gives CASSSAGVNQPQHF.

The chain is built from TRBV19 and TRBJ1-2; D gene ambiguous. CDR1 is LNHDA and CDR2 is SQIVND in the germline V gene (reference sequence). V shed 5 bases and J shed 0 bases, with 7 bases lying between them. The CDR3 has 13 amino acids. CDR3 nucleotides: TGTGCCAGTAGTTTCAGAGCTAACTATGGCTACACCTTC. This codes for CASSFRANYGYTF. Using reference TRBV19 and TRBJ1-2 for the parts outside the CDR3, the full variable domain is DGGITQSPKYLFRKEGQNVTLSCEQNLNHDAMYWYRQDPGQGLRLIYYSQIVNDFQKGDIAEGYSVSREKKESFPLTVTSAQKNPTAFYLCASSFRANYGYTFGSGTRLTVV.

The chain carries TRBV30 and TRBJ2-7; 7 positions agree with TRBD2. Germline V gene sequence: CDR1 GTSNPN, CDR2 SVGIG (reference sequence). The CDR3 extends over 14 amino acids. V trimming: 4 bases; J trimming: 3 bases; junction bases outside the gene matches: 9. The CDR3, as DNA: TGTGCCTGGATCCGCGGGACTAAACTCTACGAGCAGTACTTC. It translates to CAWIRGTKLYEQYF.

The chain couples TRBV7-2 to TRBJ1-5; D call uncertain. Germline loops: CDR1 SGHTA, CDR2 FQGNSA. The length of the CDR3 is 13 residues. With 2 bases removed from V and 5 bases from J, the gap between germline ends came to 7 bases. The CDR3 DNA sequence: TGTGCCAGCAGCTTAAAAAGGCATCAGCCCCAGCATTTT. It encodes CASSLKRHQPQHF.

This clone was detected a few times. The rearrangement links TRBV5-4 to TRBJ2-7, with TRBD2 as a possible D gene (5 bases). CDR3 length: 15 residues. Per germline, CDR1 SGHNT and CDR2 YYREEE (reference sequence). Trimming took 5 bases from V and 6 from J, leaving 21 bases between them. The CDR3 region is CASSSPRTLQAEQYF. CDR3 DNA sequence: TGTGCCAGCAGTTCCCCTCGGACTTTGCAGGCCGAGCAGTACTTC.